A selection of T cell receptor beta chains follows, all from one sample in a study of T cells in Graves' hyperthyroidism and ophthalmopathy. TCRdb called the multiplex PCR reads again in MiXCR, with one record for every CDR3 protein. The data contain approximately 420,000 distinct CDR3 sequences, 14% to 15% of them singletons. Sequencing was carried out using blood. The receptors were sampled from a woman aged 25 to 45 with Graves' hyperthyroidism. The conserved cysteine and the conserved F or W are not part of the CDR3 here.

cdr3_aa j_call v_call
SVAPGVYETQY TRBJ2-5 TRBV29-1
SARSGTSSSDTQY TRBJ2-3 TRBV20-1
ATSVGLYNEQF TRBJ2-1 TRBV24-1
SVAKTPQADNEQF TRBJ2-1 TRBV29-1
ASTPAPAGNEQF TRBJ2-1 TRBV2
ASSQTGDLPPLH TRBJ1-6 TRBV14
ASSYSFLGRDTGELF TRBJ2-2 TRBV6-5
SASSGPNNEKLF TRBJ1-4 TRBV20-1
SANSGRGLGEQY TRBJ2-7 TRBV29-1
ASRTADTQY TRBJ2-3 TRBV2
ASSFKRAVGEQF TRBJ2-1 TRBV11-2
ASSLKGDGYT TRBJ1-2 TRBV7-8